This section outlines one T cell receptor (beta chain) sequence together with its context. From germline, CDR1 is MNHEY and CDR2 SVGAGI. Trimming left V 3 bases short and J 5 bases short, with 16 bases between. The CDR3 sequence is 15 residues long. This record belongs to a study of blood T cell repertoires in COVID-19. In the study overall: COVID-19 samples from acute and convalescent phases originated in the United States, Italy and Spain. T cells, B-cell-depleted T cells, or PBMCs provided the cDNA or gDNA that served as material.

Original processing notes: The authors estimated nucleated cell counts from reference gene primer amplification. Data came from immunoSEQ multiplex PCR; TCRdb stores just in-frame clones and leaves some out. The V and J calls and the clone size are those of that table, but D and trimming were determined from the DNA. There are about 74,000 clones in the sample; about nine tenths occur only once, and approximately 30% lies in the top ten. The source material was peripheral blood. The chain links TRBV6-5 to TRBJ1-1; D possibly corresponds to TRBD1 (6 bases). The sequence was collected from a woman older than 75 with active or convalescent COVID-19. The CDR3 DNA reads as TGTGCCAGCAGTTATTCGAGGGGGGGCGCGACTGAAGCTTTCTTT. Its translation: CASSYSRGGATEAFF.